What follows are 25 T cell receptor beta chains derived from one specimen sequenced in a study of CD8 T cells in ankylosing spondylitis. TCRdb re-called the 5' RACE reads with MiXCR, one entry per CDR3 protein. The profile shows some 250,000 distinct CDR3 sequences, around 7.8% of them singletons. The sample was blood, either unsorted or a sorted T cell fraction (not recorded which). Receptors originate from a male donor with ankylosing spondylitis or in good health (not recorded which).

This clonotype was detected many times. The chain couples TRBV7-8 to TRBJ2-2, with D uncertain. Trimming removed 1 base from V and 1 base from J, with 10 bases in between. The CDR3 runs 16 residues. Per germline, CDR1 SGHVS and CDR2 FQNEAQ. CDR3 nucleotide sequence: TGTGCCAGCAGCTTAGTCGCGCCTCGGAACACCGGGGAGCTGTTTTTT. The encoded protein is CASSLVAPRNTGELFF.

At least ten counts were recorded for this clonotype. The J gene is TRBJ1-1, the V gene TRBV20-1; no reliable D call. Deletions cut 5 bases from V and 1 base from J, with 14 bases between. The CDR3 extends over 14 amino acids. Germline V gene sequence: CDR1 DFQATT, CDR2 SNEGSKA (reference sequence). CDR3 protein: CSAPGPLGNTEAFF. In DNA, the CDR3 is TGCAGTGCTCCCGGACCGTTGGGGAACACTGAAGCTTTCTTT.

The chain recombines TRBV29-1 with TRBJ2-1; D is unclear. The CDR3 extends over 14 amino acids. Germline CDR1 and CDR2: SQVTM and ANQGSEA. V lost 1 base to trimming and J lost 5 bases, with 12 bases between them. The CDR3 bases are TGCAGCGTTGAAGGGCCAGCGTTACACAATGAGCAGTTCTTC. Its translation is CSVEGPALHNEQFF.

The V call is TRBV12-3 or TRBV12-4, the J call TRBJ1-6; 8 nucleotides agree with TRBD1. The CDR3 loop spans 16 amino acids. Losses at the gene ends were 6 bases for V and 0 bases for J; bases not matched to a gene: 4. The CDR3 is CASSTGGSSYNSPLHF. The CDR3 nucleotides read TGTGCCAGCAGCACAGGGGGTAGCTCCTATAATTCACCCCTCCACTTT.

This clonotype was observed a handful of times. The chain uses TRBV12-3 or TRBV12-4 and TRBJ2-1; D possibly uses TRBD1 or TRBD2 (6 bases each). Trimming stripped 3 bases from V and 12 bases from J, with 33 bases between. The CDR3 loop spans 19 amino acids. CDR3 nucleotide sequence: TGTGCCAGCAGTTTGGTTTTAAGGGGTCCGGGGGCGCAGGGTACAGGGCAGTTCTTC. This codes for CASSLVLRGPGAQGTGQFF.

This clonotype was seen at least ten times. This rearrangement joins TRBV20-1 to TRBJ2-1, with TRBD2 identical over 12 bases. Germline V gene data show CDR1 as DFQATT and CDR2 as SNEGSKA (reference sequence). Trimming removed 3 bases from V and 8 bases from J; junction bases left unmatched: 5. The CDR3 consists of 14 residues. The CDR3 loop reads CSASLAGGIDEQFF. CDR3 coding DNA: TGCAGTGCTAGCCTAGCGGGAGGGATCGATGAGCAGTTCTTC.

This clonotype showed up many times. The rearrangement uses TRBV20-1 and TRBJ2-2; D not resolved. With 0 bases removed from V and 2 bases from J, the gap between germline ends came to 10 bases. CDR1 is DFQATT, CDR2 SNEGSKA, per germline (reference sequence). The CDR3 length is 15 residues. This chain's CDR3 is CSARDHTANTGELFF. Written as DNA, the CDR3 is TGCAGTGCTAGAGATCATACGGCTAACACCGGGGAGCTGTTTTTT.

In its sample, this clonotype was seen many times. The chain uses TRBV4-2 and TRBJ2-3, with 10 bases matching TRBD2. V was pared by 0 bases and J by 2 bases, with 8 bases of the junction left unmatched. The germline CDR1 and CDR2 sequences are LGHNA and YNFKEQ. CDR3 length: 18 amino acids. The CDR3 loop reads CASSQESGSGGITDTQYF. The CDR3 DNA follows: TGTGCCAGCAGCCAAGAATCAGGTAGCGGGGGGATCACAGATACGCAGTATTTT.

At least ten counts were recorded for this clonotype. The V gene is TRBV7-2, the J gene TRBJ1-1; D is unresolved. CDR3 length: 12 amino acids. CDR1 and CDR2 (germline): SGHTA, FQGNSA. Trimming stripped 4 bases from V and 4 bases from J, with 7 bases between. This CDR3 reads CASSSRSTEAFF. Written as DNA, the CDR3 is TGTGCCAGCAGCTCCAGGTCCACTGAAGCTTTCTTT.

This clonotype showed up many times. At one end the junction does not follow the germline gene, possibly because of a read error. The chain employs TRBV5-1 and TRBJ2-3, with 11 nucleotides matching TRBD2. The CDR3 consists of 16 residues. Germline CDR1 and CDR2: SGHRS and YFSETQ. The CDR3 reads CASSLGLAGGPDTQYF. DNA for the CDR3: TGTGCCAGCAGCTTAGGGCTAGCGGGAGGTCCAGATACGCAGTATTTT.

The chain uses TRBV6-1 and TRBJ1-6; possible D gene TRBD1, 5 bases. The germline V and J ends were trimmed by 5 bases and 4 bases, with 12 bases remaining between them. Germline CDR1 and CDR2: MNHNS and SASEGT. The CDR3 consists of 15 residues. The CDR3: CASSTGGIYNSPLHF. In DNA, the CDR3 is TGTGCCAGCAGTACGGGGGGGATTTATAATTCACCCCTCCACTTT.

This clonotype was counted ten times or more. This chain links TRBV6-1 with TRBJ2-7; a weak D match, TRBD1 (5 bases). The CDR3 has 11 residues. The germline V gene has CDR1 MNHNS and CDR2 SASEGT. V lost 10 bases, J lost 5 bases, and 12 bases lay in between. CDR3 residues: CATHQGNEQYF. The CDR3 coding sequence is TGTGCCACACACCAGGGAAACGAGCAGTACTTC.

This clonotype was counted at least ten times. The chain recombines TRBV12-3 or TRBV12-4 with TRBJ2-7; 10 bases match TRBD1. There are 13 residues in the CDR3. The V and J ends lost 10 bases and 3 bases, in that order; junction bases with no gene match: 6. The CDR3, as DNA: TGTGCCATTGGGACAGGGGTTGACTACGAGCAGTACTTC. Translating it yields CAIGTGVDYEQYF.

Ten or more counts support this clonotype. This chain links TRBV9 with TRBJ1-1; D remains unclear. CDR3 length equals 14 residues. V was trimmed by 3 bases and J by 4 bases, leaving 13 bases between them. Germline V gene sequence: CDR1 SGDLS, CDR2 YYNGEE. This CDR3 reads CASSGSGELTEAFF. CDR3 nucleotides: TGTGCCAGCAGCGGCTCCGGGGAACTCACTGAAGCTTTCTTT.

This clonotype was observed at least ten times. This chain joins TRBV7-9 and TRBJ1-1; D remains unclear. The CDR3 is made up of 15 amino acids. Deletions cut 5 bases from V and 6 bases from J, with 19 bases between. CDR1 and CDR2 (germline): SEHNR, FQNEAQ (reference sequence). CDR3 protein: CASSPDSLGSAEAFF. The CDR3 DNA sequence: TGTGCCAGCAGCCCGGACTCCTTGGGCTCGGCTGAAGCTTTCTTT. Together with reference TRBV7-9 and TRBJ1-1, the CDR3 gives the full variable domain: DTGVSQNPRHKITKRGQNVTFRCDPISEHNRLYWYRQTLGQGPEFLTYFQNEAQLEKSRLLSDRFSAERPKGSFSTLEIQRTEQGDSAMYLCASSPDSLGSAEAFFGQGTRLTVV.

Ten or more counts support this clonotype. The V call is TRBV7-2, the J call TRBJ1-6; D gene uncertain. Trimming took off 5 bases at V and 0 bases at J, with 8 bases between the two ends. Germline CDR1 SGHTA, CDR2 FQGNSA. The CDR3 has 15 amino acids. CDR3 bases: TGTGCCAGCAGCCTCGGTGGCTCCTATAATTCACCCCTCCACTTT. This sequence encodes CASSLGGSYNSPLHF.

In this sample, this clonotype turned up many times. This CDR3 reads CSASRTGEIGQPQHF. The CDR3 coding sequence is TGCAGTGCTAGTCGGACAGGGGAAATTGGTCAGCCCCAGCATTTT. V gene TRBV20-1 combines with J gene TRBJ1-5; TRBD1 aligns across 9 bases. CDR1 DFQATT and CDR2 SNEGSKA come from the germline V gene (reference sequence). The CDR3 length is 15 residues. V shed 3 bases and J 6 bases; nucleotides not matched to a gene: 9.

This clonotype has a count of ten or more. V usage is TRBV29-1 and J usage is TRBJ1-3; 9 bases line up with TRBD1. The CDR3 has 18 amino acids. Germline CDR1 is SQVTM and CDR2 is ANQGSEA. Trimming took 6 bases from V and 2 from J; bases not matched to a gene: 17. The CDR3 reads CSVVKGTGWGTAGNTIYF. The DNA of the CDR3 is TGCAGCGTCGTCAAAGGGACAGGGTGGGGAACTGCTGGAAACACCATATATTTT.

There are many counts of this clonotype. V is TRBV29-1 and J is TRBJ2-3, with D tentatively TRBD1 or TRBD2 (5 bases each). V was clipped by 7 bases and J by 5 bases, with 13 bases between them. In germline, CDR1 is SQVTM, CDR2 ANQGSEA. CDR3 size: 12 residues. CDR3 DNA: TGCAGCGCCTCACCTGGGGGAGATACGCAGTATTTT. Translated, it gives CSASPGGDTQYF.

The sample holds many counts of this clonotype. The chain couples TRBV25-1 to TRBJ2-6; D not certain. The germline V gene has CDR1 MGHDK and CDR2 SYGVNS. Deletions cut 2 bases from V and 0 bases from J, with 8 bases between. The CDR3 loop spans 16 amino acids. The DNA for the CDR3 is TGTGCCAGCAGTGAACAGGCAGCCTCTGGGGCCAACGTCCTGACTTTC. This sequence encodes CASSEQAASGANVLTF.

This clonotype has at least ten counts. The genes are TRBV10-3 and TRBJ1-5; a weak D match, TRBD1 (5 bases). The germline CDR1 and CDR2 sequences are ENHRY and SYGVKD. This CDR3 is built from 13 residues. Trimming removed 7 bases from V and 6 bases from J, with 13 bases in between. The CDR3 nucleotides are TGTGCCATCACTCGACAGCTCGGTCAGCCCCAGCATTTT. It is translated as CAITRQLGQPQHF.

This clonotype was observed many times. This sequence joins TRBV7-2 and TRBJ2-1; 9 bases are shared with TRBD2. The V gene's germline CDR1 is SGHTA and CDR2 FQGNSA. The CDR3 spans 12 residues. After removal of 4 bases from V and 16 bases from J, the junction contained 8 bases not matched to a gene. CDR3 in amino acids: CASSSNSGRKFF. Here the CDR3 DNA reads TGTGCCAGCAGCTCCAACAGCGGGAGGAAATTCTTC. Full variable domain (outside the CDR3, taken from reference TRBV7-2 and TRBJ2-1): GAGVSQSPSNKVTEKGKDVELRCDPISGHTALYWYRQSLGQGLEFLIYFQGNSAPDKSGLPSDRFSAERTGGSVSTLTIQRTQQEDSAVYLCASSSNSGRKFFGPGTRLTVL.

This clonotype was counted at least ten times. The chain recombines TRBV20-1 with TRBJ1-5; TRBD1 matches at 7 bases. Germline V gives CDR1 DFQATT, CDR2 SNEGSKA (reference sequence). This CDR3 is 12 amino acids long. The CDR3 loop reads CSTGVGNQPQHF. Written as DNA, the CDR3 is TGCAGCACAGGGGTCGGGAATCAGCCCCAGCATTTT.

This chain joins TRBV9 and TRBJ2-3, with 10 bases fitting TRBD2. Germline lookup yields CDR1 SGDLS and CDR2 YYNGEE. J was trimmed by 4 bases and V by 0 bases; bases with no gene match: 8. The CDR3 is made up of 17 amino acids. CDR3 region: CASSVEGSGGASDTQYF. The CDR3 nucleotides read TGTGCCAGCAGCGTAGAAGGGAGCGGGGGGGCCTCAGATACGCAGTATTTT.

This clonotype has a count of ten or more. This chain links TRBV6-1 with TRBJ1-3; no clear D gene. Trimming removed 7 bases at V and 8 bases at J, with 18 bases between. CDR3 length equals 14 residues. Germline V gene lookup returns CDR1 MNHNS and CDR2 SASEGT. CDR3 nucleotides: TGTGCCAGCAACCAACCCGGAGCCGGAGACACCATATATTTT. This codes for CASNQPGAGDTIYF.